This T cell receptor (beta chain) was captured by sequencing in a study of T cell responses to AZD1222 COVID-19 vaccine (dated by TCRdb to the early 2020s). For the wider study: TCR sequencing was performed for 230 to 250 trial participants, of whom about 200 were given two doses of AZD1222 and 26 were given two doses of MenACWY control vaccine. Trial participants were enrolled by age into subgroups of 18-55, 56-69 and 70-plus years, and around 150, 29 and 61 TCR-sequenced participants, respectively, were included in these subgroups.

The CDR3 regions of human TCRbeta chains were analyzed by immunosequencing. Regarding the original processing steps: TCRs in the repertoires were matched against a reference library of SARS-CoV-2-specific TCRs that had been generated with the MIRA antigen-specificity platform. Breadth was defined as the fraction of unique TCRs that were SARS-CoV-2-associated. Depth was defined as the fraction of total T cells that were SARS-CoV-2-associated. Each spike-specific TCR was assigned to its reactive spike region and to a CD4 or CD8 class using the MIRA data. Log10-transformed breadth and depth values were compared by one-way ANOVA with Sidak's multiple comparisons tests. TCRdb stores this immuneACCESS table with in-frame sequences only. Part of the clones is absent; in the studies checked, under half of the shortfall reflects unresolved V genes, and no reason is known for the rest. V and J calls and clone size follow that table, whereas D and trimming were derived from the DNA. The sample yields 110,000 to 150,000 clones; 92% were counted once. The leading ten clones occupy less than 3.5% of the sample.

On the study overall, not on this receptor specifically: No day 14 peak-response samples were available, so repertoires were characterized only after the peak T cell response. Reportedly, almost half of the unique spike-specific TCRs recognized epitopes lying outside the regions that are mutated in the B.1.351 and B.1.1.7 variants. Participants were mostly white British, with more females than males. The authors suggested clonal diversity may have been underestimated. After two AZD1222 doses, spike-specific TCR breadth and depth were significantly higher than at day 0 and than in MenACWY recipients. Only six AZD1222 recipients were SARS-CoV-2 seropositive at baseline, limiting conclusions about previously exposed vaccinees. The 56-69-year group was small, and its depth increase did not reach significance, likely because of low power. CD4 TCRs associated with the vaccine covered the entire spike protein, and the dominant responses were in regions 160-218 and 743-854.

Read against the paper, the sample's time point label means: about 28 days (+/-7) after the second vaccine dose. AZD1222 recipients with second doses at about 4 weeks or about 12 weeks were pooled, because spike-specific TCR depth and breadth did not differ between schedules. The vaccinee samples were drawn from two UK trials, COV001 and COV002, one of which was a single-blind randomized controlled phase 2/3 trial testing AZD1222 (ChAdOx1 nCoV-19) in healthy adults. For TCRbeta chain sequencing, PBMC samples were collected from trial participants at day 0 and at day 28 after the second dose. Regarding this clone: Its antigen specificity is not known. One base away there is no much larger clone; base qualities are not given.

The receptor comes from an adult who received the AZD1222 COVID-19 vaccine. The starting material was peripheral blood, obtained 28 days after the second AZD1222 dose.

The DNA reads as follows: TGCGCCAGCAGCTGGAGGGACCCCGAGGCCGGGGAGCTGTTTTTT. It codes for CASSWRDPEAGELFF. The chain joins TRBV5-1 to TRBJ2-2; TRBD2 is a weak D gene call, 6 bases matching. The V end loses 3 bases and the J end loses 6 bases, and a stretch of 15 bases separates them. The germline V gene sets CDR1 to SGHRS and CDR2 to YFSETQ. Including cysteine and phenylalanine, the CDR3 has 15 amino acids. Only the CDR3 region is kept as DNA, spanning 45 bases read in frame from base 1.